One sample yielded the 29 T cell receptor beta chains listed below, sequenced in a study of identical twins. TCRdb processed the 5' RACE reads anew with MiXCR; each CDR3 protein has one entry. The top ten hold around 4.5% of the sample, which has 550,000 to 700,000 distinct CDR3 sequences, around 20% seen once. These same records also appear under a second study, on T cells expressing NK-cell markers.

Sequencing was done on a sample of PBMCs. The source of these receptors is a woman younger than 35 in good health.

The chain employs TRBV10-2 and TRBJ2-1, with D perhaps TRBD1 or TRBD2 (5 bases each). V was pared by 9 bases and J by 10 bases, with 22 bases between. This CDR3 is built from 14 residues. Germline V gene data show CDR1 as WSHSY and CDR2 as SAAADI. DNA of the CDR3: TGCGCCAGTACCGGGACGGAAGGTATAGGGGAGCAGTTCTTC. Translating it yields CASTGTEGIGEQFF.

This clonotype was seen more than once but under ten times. The DNA for the CDR3 is TGTGCCAGCAGTTTGAGGGGCGGGGTTGAGCAGTTCTTC. It encodes CASSLRGGVEQFF. V gene TRBV6-5 combines with J gene TRBJ2-1; a possible D gene is TRBD2 (6 bases). The CDR3 is made up of 13 amino acids. The germline V gene has CDR1 MNHEY and CDR2 SVGAGI. Trimming pared 4 bases from V and 9 bases from J, leaving 13 bases between.

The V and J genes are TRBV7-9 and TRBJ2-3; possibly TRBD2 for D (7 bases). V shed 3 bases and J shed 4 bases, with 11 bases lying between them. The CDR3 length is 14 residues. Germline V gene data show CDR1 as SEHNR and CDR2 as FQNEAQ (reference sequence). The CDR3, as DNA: TGTGCCAGCAGCTTTGCGGGGGCCTCAGATACGCAGTATTTT. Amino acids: CASSFAGASDTQYF.

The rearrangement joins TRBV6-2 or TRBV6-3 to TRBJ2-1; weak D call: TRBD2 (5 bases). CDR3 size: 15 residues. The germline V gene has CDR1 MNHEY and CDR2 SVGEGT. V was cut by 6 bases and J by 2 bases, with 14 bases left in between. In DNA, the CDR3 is TGTGCCAGCAGAAAGGAGCGGCTAACCTACAATGAGCAGTTCTTC. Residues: CASRKERLTYNEQFF.

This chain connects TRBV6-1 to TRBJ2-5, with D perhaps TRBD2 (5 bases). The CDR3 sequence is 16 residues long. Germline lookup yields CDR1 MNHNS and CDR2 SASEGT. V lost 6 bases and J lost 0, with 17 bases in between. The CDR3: CASRPEERWYQETQYF. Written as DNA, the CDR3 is TGTGCCAGCAGACCCGAGGAGCGGTGGTACCAAGAGACCCAGTACTTC.

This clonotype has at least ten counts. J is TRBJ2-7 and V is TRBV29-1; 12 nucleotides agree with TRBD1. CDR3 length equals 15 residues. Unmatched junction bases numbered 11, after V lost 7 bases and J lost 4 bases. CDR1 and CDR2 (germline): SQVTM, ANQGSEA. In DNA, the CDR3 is TGCAGCGGGCTTGATCCGGGACAGGGGGCGTACGAGCAGTACTTC. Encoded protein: CSGLDPGQGAYEQYF.

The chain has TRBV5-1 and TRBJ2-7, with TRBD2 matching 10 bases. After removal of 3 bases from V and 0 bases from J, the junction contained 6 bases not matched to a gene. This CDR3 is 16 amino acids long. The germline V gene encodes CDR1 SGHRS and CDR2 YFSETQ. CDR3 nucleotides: TGCGCCAGCAGCTCCCCCGGGACTAGCGTCTCCTACGAGCAGTACTTC. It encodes CASSSPGTSVSYEQYF.

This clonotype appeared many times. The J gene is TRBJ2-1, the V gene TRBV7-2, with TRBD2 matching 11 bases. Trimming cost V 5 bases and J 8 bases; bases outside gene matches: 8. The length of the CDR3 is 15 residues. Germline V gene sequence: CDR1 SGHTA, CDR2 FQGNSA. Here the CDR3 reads CASSQRGSGRDEQFF. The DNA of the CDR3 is TGTGCCAGCAGCCAGCGGGGTAGCGGGAGGGATGAGCAGTTCTTC. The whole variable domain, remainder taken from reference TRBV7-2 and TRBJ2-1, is GAGVSQSPSNKVTEKGKDVELRCDPISGHTALYWYRQSLGQGLEFLIYFQGNSAPDKSGLPSDRFSAERTGGSVSTLTIQRTQQEDSAVYLCASSQRGSGRDEQFFGPGTRLTVL.

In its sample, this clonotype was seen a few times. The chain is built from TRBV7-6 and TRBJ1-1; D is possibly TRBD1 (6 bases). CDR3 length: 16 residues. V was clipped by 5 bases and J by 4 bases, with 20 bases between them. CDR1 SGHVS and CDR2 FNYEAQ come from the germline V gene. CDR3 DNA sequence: TGTGCCAGCAGCGGGGGGCCGGCACTTCGGAGCACTGAAGCTTTCTTT. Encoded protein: CASSGGPALRSTEAFF.

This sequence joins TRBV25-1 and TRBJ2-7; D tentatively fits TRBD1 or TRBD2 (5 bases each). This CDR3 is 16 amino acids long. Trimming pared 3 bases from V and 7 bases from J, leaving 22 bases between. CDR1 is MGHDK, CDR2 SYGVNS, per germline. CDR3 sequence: CASSDDGRGSLAEQYF. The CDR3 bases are TGTGCCAGCAGTGACGATGGACGGGGCTCTTTAGCTGAGCAGTACTTC.

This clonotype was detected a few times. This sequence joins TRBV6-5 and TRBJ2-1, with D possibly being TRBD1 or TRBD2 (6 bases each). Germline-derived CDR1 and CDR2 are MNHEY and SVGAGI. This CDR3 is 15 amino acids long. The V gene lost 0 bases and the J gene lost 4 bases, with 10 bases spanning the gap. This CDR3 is CASSYSRGAYNEQFF. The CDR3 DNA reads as TGTGCCAGCAGTTACTCAAGGGGGGCGTACAATGAGCAGTTCTTC.

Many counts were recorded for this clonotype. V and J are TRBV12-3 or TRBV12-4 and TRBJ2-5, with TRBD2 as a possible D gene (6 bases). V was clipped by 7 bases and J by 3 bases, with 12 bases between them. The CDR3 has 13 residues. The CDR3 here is CASTMGGEETQYF. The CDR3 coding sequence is TGTGCCAGCACCATGGGGGGAGAAGAGACCCAGTACTTC.

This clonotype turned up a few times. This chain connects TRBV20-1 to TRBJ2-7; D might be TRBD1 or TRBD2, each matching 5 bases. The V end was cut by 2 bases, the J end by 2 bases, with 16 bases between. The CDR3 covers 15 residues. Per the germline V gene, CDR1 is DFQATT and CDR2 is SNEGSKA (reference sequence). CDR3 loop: CSARQARDGPYEQYF. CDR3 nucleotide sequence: TGCAGTGCTAGACAGGCCCGGGACGGGCCCTACGAGCAGTACTTC.

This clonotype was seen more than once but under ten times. CDR3 DNA sequence: TGCAGCGTTGTGGGACAGGGCTACGCTTTCTTT. Protein: CSVVGQGYAFF. The chain has TRBV29-1 and TRBJ1-1; 9 bases fit TRBD1. Unmatched junction bases numbered 5, after V lost 4 bases and J lost 11 bases. The CDR3 is 11 amino acids. Germline V gene lookup returns CDR1 SQVTM and CDR2 ANQGSEA. The full variable domain, its missing parts supplied by reference TRBV29-1 and TRBJ1-1, is SAVISQKPSRDICQRGTSLTIQCQVDSQVTMMFWYRQQPGQSLTLIATANQGSEATYESGFVIDKFPISRPNLTFSTLTVSNMSPEDSSIYLCSVVGQGYAFFGQGTRLTVV.

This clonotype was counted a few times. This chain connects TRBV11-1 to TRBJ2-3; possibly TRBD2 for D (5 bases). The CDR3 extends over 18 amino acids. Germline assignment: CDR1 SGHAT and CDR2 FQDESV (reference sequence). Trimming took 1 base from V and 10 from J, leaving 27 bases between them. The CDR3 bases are TGTGCCAGCAGCTTAGATGGACTCTACTATTCTAGCACGGTCGCGCAGTATTTT. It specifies CASSLDGLYYSSTVAQYF.

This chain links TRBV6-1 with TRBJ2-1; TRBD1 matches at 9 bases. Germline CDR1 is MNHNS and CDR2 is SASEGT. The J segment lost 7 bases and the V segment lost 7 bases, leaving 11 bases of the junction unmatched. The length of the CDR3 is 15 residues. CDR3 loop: CASKLHRGQGNEQFF. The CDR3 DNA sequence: TGTGCCAGCAAGCTTCACAGGGGGCAAGGGAATGAGCAGTTCTTC.

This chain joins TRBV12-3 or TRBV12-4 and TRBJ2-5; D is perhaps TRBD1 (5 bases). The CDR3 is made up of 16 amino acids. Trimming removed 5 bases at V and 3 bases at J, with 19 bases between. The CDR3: CASSPQPPGHKETQYF. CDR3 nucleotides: TGTGCCAGCAGTCCCCAACCTCCAGGGCACAAAGAGACCCAGTACTTC.

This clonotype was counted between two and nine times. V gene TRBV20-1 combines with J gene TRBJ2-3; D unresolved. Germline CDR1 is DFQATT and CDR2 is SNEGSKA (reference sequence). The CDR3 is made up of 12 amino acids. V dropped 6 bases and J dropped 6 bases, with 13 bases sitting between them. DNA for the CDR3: TGCAGTGCCCCGAGGAATGCGGATACGCAGTATTTT. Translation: CSAPRNADTQYF.

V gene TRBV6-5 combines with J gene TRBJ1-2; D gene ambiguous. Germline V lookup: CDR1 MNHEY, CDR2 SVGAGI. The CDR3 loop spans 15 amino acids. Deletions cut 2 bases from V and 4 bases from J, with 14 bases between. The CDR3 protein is CASSYRGQLGYGYTF. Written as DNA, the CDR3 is TGTGCCAGCAGTTACCGTGGCCAACTCGGCTATGGCTACACCTTC.

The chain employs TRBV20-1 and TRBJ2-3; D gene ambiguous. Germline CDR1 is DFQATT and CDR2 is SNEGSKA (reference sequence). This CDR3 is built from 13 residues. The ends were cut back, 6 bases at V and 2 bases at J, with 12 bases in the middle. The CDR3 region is CSAVPPITDTQYF. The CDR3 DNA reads TGCAGTGCGGTACCGCCGATCACAGATACGCAGTATTTT.

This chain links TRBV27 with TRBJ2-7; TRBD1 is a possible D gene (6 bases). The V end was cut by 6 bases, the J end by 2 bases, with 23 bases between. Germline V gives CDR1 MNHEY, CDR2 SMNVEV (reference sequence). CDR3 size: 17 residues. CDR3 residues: CASSRTPAGATTYEQYF. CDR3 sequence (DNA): TGTGCCAGCAGCCGGACCCCTGCAGGGGCGACCACCTACGAGCAGTACTTC.

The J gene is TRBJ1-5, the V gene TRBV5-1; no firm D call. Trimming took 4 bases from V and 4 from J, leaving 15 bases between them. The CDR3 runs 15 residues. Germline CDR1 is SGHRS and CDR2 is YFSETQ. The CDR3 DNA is TGCGCCAGCAGCCCGGAGGGTCAACGGAATCAGCCCCAGCATTTT. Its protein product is CASSPEGQRNQPQHF.

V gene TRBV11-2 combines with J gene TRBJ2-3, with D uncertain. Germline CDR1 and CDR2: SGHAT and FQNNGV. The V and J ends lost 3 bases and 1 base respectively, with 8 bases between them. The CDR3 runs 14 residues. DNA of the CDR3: TGTGCCAGCAGCTTTTCTTTTGGCACAGATACGCAGTATTTT. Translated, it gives CASSFSFGTDTQYF.

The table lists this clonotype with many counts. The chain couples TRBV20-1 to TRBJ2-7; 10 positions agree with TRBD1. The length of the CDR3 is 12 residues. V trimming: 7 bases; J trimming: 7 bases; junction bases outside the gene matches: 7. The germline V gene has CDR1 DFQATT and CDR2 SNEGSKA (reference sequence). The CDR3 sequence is CSVGDRGGEQYF. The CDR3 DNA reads TGCAGTGTGGGGGACAGGGGAGGTGAGCAGTACTTC.

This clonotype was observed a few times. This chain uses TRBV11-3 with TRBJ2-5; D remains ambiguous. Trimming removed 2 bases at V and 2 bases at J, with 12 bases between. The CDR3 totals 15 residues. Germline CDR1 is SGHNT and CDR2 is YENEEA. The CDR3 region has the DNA TGTGCCAGCAGCTTATCGGCGAGCCGGCAAGAGACCCAGTACTTC. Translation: CASSLSASRQETQYF.

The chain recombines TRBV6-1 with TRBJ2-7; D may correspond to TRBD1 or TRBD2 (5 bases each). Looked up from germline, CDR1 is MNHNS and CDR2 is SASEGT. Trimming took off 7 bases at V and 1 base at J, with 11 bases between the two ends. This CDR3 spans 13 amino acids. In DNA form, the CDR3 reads TGTGCCAGCAAGGGACGGCTATCCTACGAGCAGTACTTC. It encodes CASKGRLSYEQYF.

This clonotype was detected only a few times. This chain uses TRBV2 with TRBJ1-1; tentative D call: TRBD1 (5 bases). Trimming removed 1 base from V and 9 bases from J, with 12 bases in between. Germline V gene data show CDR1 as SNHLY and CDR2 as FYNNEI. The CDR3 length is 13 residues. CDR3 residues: CASSEVGEGQAFF. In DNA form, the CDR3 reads TGTGCCAGCAGTGAAGTAGGCGAGGGACAAGCTTTCTTT.

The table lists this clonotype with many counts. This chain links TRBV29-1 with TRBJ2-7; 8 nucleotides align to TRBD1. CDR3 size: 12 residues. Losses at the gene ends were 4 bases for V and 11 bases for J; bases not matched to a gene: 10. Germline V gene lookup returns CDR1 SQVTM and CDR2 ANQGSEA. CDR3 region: CSVGDRTHSKYF. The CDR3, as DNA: TGCAGCGTTGGGGACAGGACTCACTCTAAGTACTTC.

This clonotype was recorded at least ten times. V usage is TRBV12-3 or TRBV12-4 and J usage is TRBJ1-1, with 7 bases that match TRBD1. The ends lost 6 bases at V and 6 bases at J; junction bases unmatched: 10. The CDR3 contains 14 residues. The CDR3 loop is CASSPDRIIAEAFF. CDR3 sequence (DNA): TGTGCCAGCAGCCCGGACAGGATCATCGCTGAAGCTTTCTTT.